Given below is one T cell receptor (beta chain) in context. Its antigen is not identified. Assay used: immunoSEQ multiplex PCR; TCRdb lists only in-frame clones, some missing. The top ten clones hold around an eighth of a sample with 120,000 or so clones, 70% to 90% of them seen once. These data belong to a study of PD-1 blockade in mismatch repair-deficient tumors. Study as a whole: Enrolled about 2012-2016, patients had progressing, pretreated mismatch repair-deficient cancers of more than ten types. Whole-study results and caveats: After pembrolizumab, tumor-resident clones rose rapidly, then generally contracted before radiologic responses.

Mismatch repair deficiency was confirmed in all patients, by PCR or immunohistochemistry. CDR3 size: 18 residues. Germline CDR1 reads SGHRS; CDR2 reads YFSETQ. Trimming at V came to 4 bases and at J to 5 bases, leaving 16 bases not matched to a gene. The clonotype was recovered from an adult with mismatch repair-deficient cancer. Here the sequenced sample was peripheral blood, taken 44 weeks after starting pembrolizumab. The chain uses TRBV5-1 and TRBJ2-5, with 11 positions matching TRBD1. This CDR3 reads CASSLGQGAFGLRETQYF. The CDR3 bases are TGCGCCAGCAGCCTCGGACAGGGGGCCTTCGGGTTAAGGGAGACCCAGTACTTC.